Listed below are T cell receptor beta chains from one sample, sequenced in a study of blood T cell repertoires in COVID-19. The table came from immunoSEQ multiplex PCR; TCRdb's copy has only in-frame clones and leaves some out. The table has over 200,000 clones, 70% to 90% seen once; the top ten hold more than 1.4%. Sample: peripheral blood. Receptors were obtained from a man between 18 and 29 years old with active or convalescent COVID-19. The CDR3 runs from the conserved cysteine through the conserved F or W. A D gene is named only where the DNA matches it firmly. For some rows the clone size is stated as once, few or many, or as a class when expanded; others skip it.

J gene: TRBJ2-3; D gene: TRBD1; V gene: TRBV14; clone size: NA; CDR3 DNA: TGTGCCAGCAGCCAAGATTCTAAGGCACTAACAGGGGCCGATACGCAGTATTTT; CDR3 protein: CASSQDSKALTGADTQYF
J gene: TRBJ1-5; D gene: TRBD1; V gene: TRBV15; clone size: NA; CDR3 DNA: TGTGCCACCAGTCGACAGGGAGTTTATCAGCCCCAGCATTTT; CDR3 protein: CATSRQGVYQPQHF
J gene: TRBJ2-1; D gene: TRBD1; V gene: TRBV18; clone size: once; CDR3 DNA: TGTGCCAGCTCACACTCCAGCGGGACAGGGGTGATCGATGAGCAGTTCTTC; CDR3 protein: CASSHSSGTGVIDEQFF
J gene: TRBJ1-1; D gene: NA; V gene: TRBV12-3/TRBV12-4; clone size: NA; CDR3 DNA: TGTGCCAGTTCCTCCCTTCGGAGGAGTGAAGCTTTCTTT; CDR3 protein: CASSSLRRSEAFF
J gene: TRBJ1-5; D gene: TRBD1; V gene: TRBV19; clone size: NA; CDR3 DNA: TGTGCCAGTAACGAGCCGGGACAGGGAAGACGCAATCAGCCCCAGCATTTT; CDR3 protein: CASNEPGQGRRNQPQHF
J gene: TRBJ1-5; D gene: TRBD1; V gene: TRBV19; clone size: NA; CDR3 DNA: TGTGCCAGTAGTAGGACAGGGTCAAGGGGAAGCAATCAGCCCCAGCATTTT; CDR3 protein: CASSRTGSRGSNQPQHF
J gene: TRBJ2-3; D gene: NA; V gene: TRBV5-3; clone size: NA; CDR3 DNA: TGTGCCAGAAGCCCGAAGGAGGGCGGGAAAACAGATACGCAGTATTTT; CDR3 protein: CARSPKEGGKTDTQYF
J gene: TRBJ2-4; D gene: TRBD1; V gene: TRBV7-6; clone size: NA; CDR3 DNA: TGTGCCAGCAGCGCAGAACTAGGGGGCTTAGCCAAAAACATTCAGTACTTC; CDR3 protein: CASSAELGGLAKNIQYF
J gene: TRBJ1-6; D gene: NA; V gene: TRBV6-5; clone size: NA; CDR3 DNA: TGTGCCAGCAGCAAGGACAGACAATCTTCACCCCTCCACTTT; CDR3 protein: CASSKDRQSSPLHF
J gene: TRBJ1-1; D gene: NA; V gene: TRBV7-8; clone size: NA; CDR3 DNA: TGTGCCAGCAGCAAAGAGGGCGGTTGGAGTGAAGCTTTCTTT; CDR3 protein: CASSKEGGWSEAFF
J gene: TRBJ1-3; D gene: TRBD1; V gene: TRBV28; clone size: NA; CDR3 DNA: TGTGCCAGCCTCCGACAGGGCCCCTCTGGAAACACCATATATTTT; CDR3 protein: CASLRQGPSGNTIYF
J gene: TRBJ1-4; D gene: NA; V gene: TRBV19; clone size: NA; CDR3 DNA: TGTGCCACCTCCAGAGGCGGCTTGTCAACAACTAATGAAAAACTGTTTTTT; CDR3 protein: CATSRGGLSTTNEKLFF
J gene: TRBJ2-1; D gene: NA; V gene: TRBV30; clone size: once; CDR3 DNA: TGTGCCTGGAGGTACTGGGGCGTCTACAATGAGCAGTTCTTC; CDR3 protein: CAWRYWGVYNEQFF
J gene: TRBJ2-5; D gene: TRBD1; V gene: TRBV27; clone size: NA; CDR3 DNA: TGTGCCAGCAGTTGGGGTACAGGGGAAGAGACCCAGTACTTC; CDR3 protein: CASSWGTGEETQYF
J gene: TRBJ1-2; D gene: TRBD1; V gene: TRBV5-6; clone size: once; CDR3 DNA: TGTGCCAGCAGCTGGAGGACAGGGCTCAGTCCTAACTATGGCTACACCTTC; CDR3 protein: CASSWRTGLSPNYGYTF
J gene: TRBJ1-1; D gene: NA; V gene: TRBV9; clone size: NA; CDR3 DNA: TGTGCCAGCAGCCCGACCAGGGACTTTGAAGCTTTCTTT; CDR3 protein: CASSPTRDFEAFF
J gene: TRBJ2-7; D gene: TRBD2; V gene: TRBV18; clone size: NA; CDR3 DNA: TGTGCCAGCTCGTACAGTGCCGGGACTAGCTCCTACGAGCAGTACTTC; CDR3 protein: CASSYSAGTSSYEQYF
J gene: TRBJ2-7; D gene: TRBD2; V gene: TRBV2; clone size: NA; CDR3 DNA: TGTGCCAGCAGGTACGGGACTAGCGGGGTCGAGCAGTACTTC; CDR3 protein: CASRYGTSGVEQYF
J gene: TRBJ2-5; D gene: TRBD2; V gene: TRBV15; clone size: NA; CDR3 DNA: TGTGCCACCAGCGTTAGCGGGAGGGTGGAAGAGACCCAGTACTTC; CDR3 protein: CATSVSGRVEETQYF
J gene: TRBJ2-3; D gene: NA; V gene: TRBV30; clone size: NA; CDR3 DNA: TGTGCCTGGGAGCAGGGCGCAGATACGCAGTATTTT; CDR3 protein: CAWEQGADTQYF
J gene: TRBJ1-3; D gene: NA; V gene: TRBV12-3/TRBV12-4; clone size: few; CDR3 DNA: TGTGCCAGCAGTCCTAGACAGGGAAACACCATATATTTT; CDR3 protein: CASSPRQGNTIYF
J gene: TRBJ1-5; D gene: NA; V gene: TRBV7-8; clone size: few; CDR3 DNA: TGTGCCAGCAGCTCGCTACCCAATCTGGGCAGCAATCAGCCCCAGCATTTT; CDR3 protein: CASSSLPNLGSNQPQHF
J gene: TRBJ1-2; D gene: TRBD1; V gene: TRBV30; clone size: NA; CDR3 DNA: TGTGCCTGGAGCGTATGGGGTCCAGGACAGGGTAACTATGGCTACACCTTC; CDR3 protein: CAWSVWGPGQGNYGYTF
J gene: TRBJ2-5; D gene: TRBD1; V gene: TRBV7-2; clone size: NA; CDR3 DNA: TGTGCCAGCAGCTTATTCGGCAGGGGGCAAGAGACCCAGTACTTC; CDR3 protein: CASSLFGRGQETQYF
J gene: TRBJ2-6; D gene: TRBD1; V gene: TRBV5-6; clone size: NA; CDR3 DNA: TGTGCCAGCAGCTTGGCGGGACAGGGTGTTTACTCTGGGGCCAACGTCCTGACTTTC; CDR3 protein: CASSLAGQGVYSGANVLTF
J gene: TRBJ1-5; D gene: TRBD1; V gene: TRBV28; clone size: NA; CDR3 DNA: TGTGCCAGCAGGGAGACAGGGAATCAGCCCCAGCATTTT; CDR3 protein: CASRETGNQPQHF
J gene: TRBJ2-7; D gene: NA; V gene: TRBV14; clone size: NA; CDR3 DNA: TGTGCCAGCAGCGTACCGGGACTCATCTACGAGCAGTACTTC; CDR3 protein: CASSVPGLIYEQYF
J gene: TRBJ2-3; D gene: NA; V gene: TRBV19; clone size: NA; CDR3 DNA: TGTGCCAGTAGTCAGCGGGACATAGATACGCAGTATTTT; CDR3 protein: CASSQRDIDTQYF
J gene: TRBJ2-2; D gene: TRBD1; V gene: TRBV19; clone size: NA; CDR3 DNA: TGTGCCAGTAGTATGTTGGTCATGGGGACAGTGAACACCGGGGAGCTGTTTTTT; CDR3 protein: CASSMLVMGTVNTGELFF
J gene: TRBJ2-6; D gene: NA; V gene: TRBV28; clone size: NA; CDR3 DNA: TGTGCCAGCAGTTTCGAAGGAGGTGGGGCCAACGTCCTGACTTTC; CDR3 protein: CASSFEGGGANVLTF